This T cell receptor (beta chain) was obtained from a study of PD-1 blockade in classical Hodgkin lymphoma. Study outcomes and limitations: Before treatment, complete responders showed about the same diversity as newly diagnosed patients. There was a significant rise in CD4+ TCR diversity by C4D1, with no such rise for CD8+.

For this clone: Its specificity is unknown.

After removal of 4 bases from V and 0 bases from J, the junction contained 11 bases not matched to a gene. Germline V lookup: CDR1 LGHNT, CDR2 FRNRAP. The CDR3 extends over 17 amino acids. Regarding time point: cycle 4 day 1 (C4D1), after more than 5 weeks of nivolumab. All patients relapsed after autologous stem cell transplantation, and brentuximab vedotin exposure varied. Sequenced by immunoSEQ multiplex PCR; TCRdb stores in-frame clones only, minus some. The top ten clones hold around a fifth of a sample with tens of thousands of clones, nearly 80% of them seen once. This sample comprised peripheral blood mononuclear cells (PBMCs), obtained before the fourth cycle of nivolumab. The chain is built from TRBV12-5 and TRBJ1-1; 7 positions match TRBD1. The clonotype originates from a human donor with classical Hodgkin lymphoma. The CDR3 sequence is CASGWNTNRGLNTEAFF. In DNA form, the CDR3 reads TGTGCTAGTGGTTGGAACACGAACAGGGGACTGAACACTGAAGCTTTCTTT.